This TCR beta chain was obtained from a study of control samples from healthy donors and cancer patients. The table came from immunoSEQ multiplex PCR; TCRdb's copy has only in-frame clones and leaves some out. The repertoire holds more than 95,000 clones, with roughly 84% as singletons. Per germline, CDR1 LNHNV and CDR2 YYDKDF (reference sequence). V lost 0 bases to trimming and J lost 3 bases, with 6 bases between them. The CDR3 loop spans 13 amino acids. The chain couples TRBV15 to TRBJ2-7; D unresolved. This clonotype originated in a man between 18 and 35 years old in good health. The source material was blood. This chain's CDR3 is CATSRDRGYEQYF. DNA for the CDR3: TGTGCCACCAGCAGAGACCGAGGCTACGAGCAGTACTTC.